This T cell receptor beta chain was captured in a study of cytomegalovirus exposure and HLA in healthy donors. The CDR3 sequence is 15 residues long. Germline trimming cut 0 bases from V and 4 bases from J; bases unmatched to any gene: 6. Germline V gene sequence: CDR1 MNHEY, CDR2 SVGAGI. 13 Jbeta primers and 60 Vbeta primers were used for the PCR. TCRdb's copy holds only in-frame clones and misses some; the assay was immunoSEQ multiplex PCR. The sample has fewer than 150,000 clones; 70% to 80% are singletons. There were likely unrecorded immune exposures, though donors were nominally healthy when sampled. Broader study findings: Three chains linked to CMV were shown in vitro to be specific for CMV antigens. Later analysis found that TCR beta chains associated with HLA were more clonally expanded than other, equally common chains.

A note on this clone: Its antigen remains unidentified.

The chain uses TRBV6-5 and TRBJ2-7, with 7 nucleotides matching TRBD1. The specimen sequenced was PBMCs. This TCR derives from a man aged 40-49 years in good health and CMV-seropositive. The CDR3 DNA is TGTGCCAGCAGTTACTCTAGGGGGCGCGCTTACGAGCAGTACTTC. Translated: CASSYSRGRAYEQYF.